This T cell receptor beta chain emerged from a study of T cells in Graves' hyperthyroidism and ophthalmopathy. Cells are PBMCs isolated from around 9.4 ml of fresh blood. This clonotype has a handful of counts. What it binds is unknown. The investigators amplified TCR beta CDR3 regions from RNA transcripts. Carried out on the TCR CDR3, a first-round RT-PCR used the HTBI primer set. TCRdb analysed the multiplex PCR reads with MiXCR anew, one entry per CDR3 protein. The sample has over 700,000 distinct CDR3 sequences; about 19% are singletons. Trimming pared 0 bases from V and 0 bases from J, leaving 9 bases between. Germline CDR1 DFQATT, CDR2 SNEGSKA (reference sequence). This CDR3 region has 15 residues. General study results and limits: Stable hyperthyroidism was separated from ophthalmopathy by a model based on 13 V-J features.

V usage is TRBV20-1 and J usage is TRBJ1-3; TRBD1 might be the D (5 bases). Sequencing was carried out using blood. This TCR was recovered from a woman aged 50 to 65 with Graves' hyperthyroidism that later progressed to Graves' ophthalmopathy. CDR3 DNA sequence: TGCAGTGCTAGAGATGAGGGGTACTCTGGAAACACCATATATTTT. Translated: CSARDEGYSGNTIYF.